These T cell receptor beta chains were read from a single sample in a study of blood T cell repertoires in COVID-19. Clones were read by immunoSEQ multiplex PCR, and TCRdb kept only the in-frame ones, dropping some. Of fewer than 200,000 clones in the sample, approximately 90% are singletons; the top ten hold roughly 24%. Sequencing was carried out using peripheral blood. Receptors were obtained from a man aged 60 to 69 with acute or convalescent COVID-19. Each CDR3 is given with its conserved first and last residue. The order of the fields is clone size, V gene, J gene, D gene, CDR3 DNA, CDR3 protein. A D gene is named only where the DNA matches it firmly. Expanded clones get a size class; other rows say once, few or many, or leave the size out.

abundance: NA
v_gene: TRBV5-6
j_gene: TRBJ2-3
d_gene: NA
CDR3nt: TGTGCCAGCAGCTTGCAAGGGGCGCCTCTGGATACGCAGTATTTT
CDR3aa: CASSLQGAPLDTQYF

abundance: NA
v_gene: TRBV11-2
j_gene: TRBJ2-3
d_gene: NA
CDR3nt: TGTGCCAGCAGCTTGGGCGTGATTGGCACAGATACGCAGTATTTT
CDR3aa: CASSLGVIGTDTQYF

abundance: few
v_gene: TRBV6-2/TRBV6-3
j_gene: TRBJ1-5
d_gene: NA
CDR3nt: TGTGCCAGCAGCCCGTCCGGCAGGGTTGGCAATCAGCCCCAGCATTTT
CDR3aa: CASSPSGRVGNQPQHF

abundance: few
v_gene: TRBV6-1
j_gene: TRBJ1-2
d_gene: NA
CDR3nt: TGTGCCAGCAGTGAAGAGAGTAGGGGTGGCTACACCTTC
CDR3aa: CASSEESRGGYTF

abundance: NA
v_gene: TRBV2
j_gene: TRBJ2-5
d_gene: NA
CDR3nt: TGTGCCAGCAGTGGAGAGCAGACCCAGTACTTC
CDR3aa: CASSGEQTQYF

abundance: NA
v_gene: TRBV9
j_gene: TRBJ2-3
d_gene: TRBD2
CDR3nt: TGTGCCAGCAGCGTAATAGCGGGAGGCACAGATACGCAGTATTTT
CDR3aa: CASSVIAGGTDTQYF

abundance: NA
v_gene: TRBV19
j_gene: TRBJ2-3
d_gene: TRBD2
CDR3nt: TGTGCCAGTAGGGCCGGGGGGGCCCACACAGATACGCAGTATTTT
CDR3aa: CASRAGGAHTDTQYF

abundance: NA
v_gene: TRBV10-3
j_gene: TRBJ2-1
d_gene: NA
CDR3nt: TGTGCCATCAGTGAGGCACAGGGTGATGAGCAGTTCTTC
CDR3aa: CAISEAQGDEQFF

abundance: few
v_gene: TRBV7-9
j_gene: TRBJ1-2
d_gene: TRBD1
CDR3nt: TGTGCCAGCAGCTTACTTACAGGGGTTAACTATGGCTACACCTTC
CDR3aa: CASSLLTGVNYGYTF

abundance: NA
v_gene: TRBV4-2
j_gene: TRBJ2-5
d_gene: TRBD2
CDR3nt: TGTGCCAGCAGCCCTAGGACTAGCGGGGGGGTCGGAGAGACCCAGTACTTC
CDR3aa: CASSPRTSGGVGETQYF

abundance: NA
v_gene: TRBV6-2/TRBV6-3
j_gene: TRBJ1-1
d_gene: NA
CDR3nt: TGTGCCAGCAGTTACCCTCAGGGAATCGCTGAAGCTTTCTTT
CDR3aa: CASSYPQGIAEAFF

abundance: few
v_gene: TRBV7-6
j_gene: TRBJ1-1
d_gene: TRBD1
CDR3nt: TGTGCCAGCAGCTTAGCGGACAGGGGCGGAACTGAAGCTTTCTTT
CDR3aa: CASSLADRGGTEAFF

abundance: NA
v_gene: TRBV27
j_gene: TRBJ1-4
d_gene: TRBD1
CDR3nt: TGTGCCAGCAGCTACGGGACAGCTAATGAAAAACTGTTTTTT
CDR3aa: CASSYGTANEKLFF

abundance: NA
v_gene: TRBV27
j_gene: TRBJ2-3
d_gene: NA
CDR3nt: TGTGCCAGCACACCCGGGGGCACAGATACGCAGTATTTT
CDR3aa: CASTPGGTDTQYF

abundance: NA
v_gene: TRBV7-2
j_gene: TRBJ2-5
d_gene: NA
CDR3nt: TGTGCCAGCAGCCCGAGCCGTAGGGGTTGGGAGACCCAGTACTTC
CDR3aa: CASSPSRRGWETQYF

abundance: NA
v_gene: TRBV6-1
j_gene: TRBJ1-5
d_gene: NA
CDR3nt: TGTGCCAGCAGAGAATTTAAACCCTCATATATAACAGGAAACAATCAGCCCCAGCATTTT
CDR3aa: CASREFKPSYITGNNQPQHF

abundance: once
v_gene: TRBV6-5
j_gene: TRBJ2-3
d_gene: TRBD2
CDR3nt: TGTGCCAGCAGGGACTTCACTAGCGGGGGACTCGAGGGGTTT
CDR3aa: CASRDFTSGGLEGF

abundance: NA
v_gene: TRBV11-2
j_gene: TRBJ1-4
d_gene: NA
CDR3nt: TGTGCCAGCAGCCCGGGGTGGGGGCATGCAACTAATGAAAAACTGTTTTTT
CDR3aa: CASSPGWGHATNEKLFF

abundance: NA
v_gene: TRBV30
j_gene: TRBJ1-2
d_gene: TRBD1
CDR3nt: TGTGCCTGGACAACAGGGGTTGGCTACACCTTC
CDR3aa: CAWTTGVGYTF

abundance: NA
v_gene: TRBV19
j_gene: TRBJ2-2
d_gene: NA
CDR3nt: TGTGCCAGTAGCGGCGGGGTGAACACCGGGGAGCTGTTTTTT
CDR3aa: CASSGGVNTGELFF

abundance: NA
v_gene: TRBV18
j_gene: TRBJ1-6
d_gene: TRBD1
CDR3nt: TGTGCCAGCTCACCCGGACAGGGGAGAAGTTCACCCCTCCACTTT
CDR3aa: CASSPGQGRSSPLHF

abundance: NA
v_gene: TRBV30
j_gene: TRBJ1-1
d_gene: NA
CDR3nt: TGTGCCTGGAGTGTCCGCCTCGGAGGACGAACTGAAGCTTTCTTT
CDR3aa: CAWSVRLGGRTEAFF

abundance: NA
v_gene: TRBV4-3
j_gene: TRBJ2-3
d_gene: TRBD2
CDR3nt: TGCGCCAGCAGCCAAGACGAACAGGGGATCGCGGGAGGGACAGATACGCAGTATTTT
CDR3aa: CASSQDEQGIAGGTDTQYF

abundance: NA
v_gene: TRBV27
j_gene: TRBJ2-1
d_gene: TRBD2
CDR3nt: TGTGCCAGCAGCTCCCCAGCGGGAGGACACAATGAGCAGTTCTTC
CDR3aa: CASSSPAGGHNEQFF

abundance: NA
v_gene: TRBV9
j_gene: TRBJ2-2
d_gene: TRBD1
CDR3nt: TGTGCCAGCAGCGAAGACAGGGTGAGGTGGGCCGGGGAGCTGTTTTTT
CDR3aa: CASSEDRVRWAGELFF

abundance: few
v_gene: TRBV5-1
j_gene: TRBJ2-7
d_gene: TRBD1
CDR3nt: TGCGCCAGCAGCTTGGACCCCGGGACAGCCGCCTACGAGCAGTACTTC
CDR3aa: CASSLDPGTAAYEQYF

abundance: NA
v_gene: TRBV5-1
j_gene: TRBJ2-7
d_gene: TRBD2
CDR3nt: TGCGCCAGCAGCCCCGGGACTAGCGGGTACGAGCAGTACTTC
CDR3aa: CASSPGTSGYEQYF

abundance: NA
v_gene: TRBV5-4
j_gene: TRBJ2-2
d_gene: TRBD2
CDR3nt: TGTGCCAGCAGCCTTCGCGGGGGGGCCAACACCGGGGAGCTGTTTTTT
CDR3aa: CASSLRGGANTGELFF

abundance: NA
v_gene: TRBV14
j_gene: TRBJ2-1
d_gene: NA
CDR3nt: TGTGCCAGCAGCCAAGAAATAGGGAGAGATGAGCAGTTCTTC
CDR3aa: CASSQEIGRDEQFF

abundance: NA
v_gene: TRBV5-1
j_gene: TRBJ1-1
d_gene: TRBD1
CDR3nt: TGCGCCAGCAGCATGACAGGGGGACAAAACACTGAAGCTTTCTTT
CDR3aa: CASSMTGGQNTEAFF

abundance: NA
v_gene: TRBV9
j_gene: TRBJ2-3
d_gene: TRBD2
CDR3nt: TGTGCCAGCAGCTACCAAGCATCTAGCGGGTCTAAAGATACGCAGTATTTT
CDR3aa: CASSYQASSGSKDTQYF

abundance: NA
v_gene: TRBV19
j_gene: TRBJ2-2
d_gene: TRBD1
CDR3nt: TGTGCCGGAGGGGACAGGGGAAGATCCGGCACCGGGGAGCTGTTTTTT
CDR3aa: CAGGDRGRSGTGELFF